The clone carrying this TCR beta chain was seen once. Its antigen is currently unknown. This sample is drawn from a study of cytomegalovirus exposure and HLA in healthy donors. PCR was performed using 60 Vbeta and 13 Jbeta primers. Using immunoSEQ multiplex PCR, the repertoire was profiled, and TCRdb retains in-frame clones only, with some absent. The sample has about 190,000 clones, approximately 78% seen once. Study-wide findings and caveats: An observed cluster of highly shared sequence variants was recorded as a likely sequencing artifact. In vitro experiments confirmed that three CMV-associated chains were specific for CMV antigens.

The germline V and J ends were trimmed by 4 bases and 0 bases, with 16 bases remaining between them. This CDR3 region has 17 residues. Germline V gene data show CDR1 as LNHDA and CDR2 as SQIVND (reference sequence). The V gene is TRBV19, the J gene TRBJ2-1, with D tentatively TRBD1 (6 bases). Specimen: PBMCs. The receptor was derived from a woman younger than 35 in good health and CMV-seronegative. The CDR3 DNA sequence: TGTGCCAGTAGTACTACCCTAGACAGGAGCTCCTACAATGAGCAGTTCTTC. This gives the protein CASSTTLDRSSYNEQFF. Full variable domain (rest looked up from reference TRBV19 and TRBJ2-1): DGGITQSPKYLFRKEGQNVTLSCEQNLNHDAMYWYRQDPGQGLRLIYYSQIVNDFQKGDIAEGYSVSREKKESFPLTVTSAQKNPTAFYLCASSTTLDRSSYNEQFFGPGTRLTVL.